The rows below give T cell receptor beta chains drawn from one sample of a study of T cell repertoires in cytomegalovirus infection. MiXCR, applied by TCRdb to the reads, yields one record per CDR3 protein. Here the sample spans more than 75,000 distinct CDR3 sequences, roughly 3.6% being singletons. Sequencing was carried out using PBMCs. These receptors came from a human donor in good health (CMV status not recorded). Some clones in this sample may be carry-over from other donors' samples. The CDR3 runs from the conserved cysteine through the conserved F or W. The order of the fields is J gene, clone size, V gene, D gene, CDR3 protein, CDR3 DNA. D genes are given only for firm matches. Clone size appears in some rows only: once, few, many, or a class for an expanded clone.

j_gene: TRBJ2-3; abundance: many; v_gene: TRBV20-1; d_gene: .; CDR3aa: CSATGGTDTQYF; CDR3nt: TGCAGTGCTACAGGGGGCACAGATACGCAGTATTTT
j_gene: TRBJ2-4; abundance: many; v_gene: TRBV4-2; d_gene: .; CDR3aa: CASSQDLIRDKAKNIQYF; CDR3nt: TGTGCCAGCAGCCAAGATCTCATCAGAGATAAAGCCAAAAACATTCAGTACTTC
j_gene: TRBJ1-4; abundance: many; v_gene: TRBV7-9; d_gene: .; CDR3aa: CASSFGGEKLFF; CDR3nt: TGTGCCAGCAGCTTTGGGGGTGAAAAACTGTTTTTT
j_gene: TRBJ1-3; abundance: many; v_gene: TRBV19; d_gene: .; CDR3aa: CASSLRSGNTIYF; CDR3nt: TGTGCCAGTAGTTTACGATCAGGAAACACCATATATTTT
j_gene: TRBJ2-5; abundance: many; v_gene: TRBV4-3; d_gene: .; CDR3aa: CASSQDLALGETQYF; CDR3nt: TGCGCCAGCAGCCAAGATCTGGCTTTGGGTGAGACCCAGTACTTC
j_gene: TRBJ1-5; abundance: many; v_gene: TRBV28; d_gene: .; CDR3aa: CASSLTRGSNQPQHF; CDR3nt: TGTGCCAGCAGTTTGACTCGGGGATCCAATCAGCCCCAGCATTTT
j_gene: TRBJ2-3; abundance: .; v_gene: TRBV15; d_gene: TRBD2; CDR3aa: CATSRDLLGSGGESTDTQYF; CDR3nt: TGTGCCACCAGCAGAGATTTGCTAGGTAGCGGGGGGGAAAGCACGGATACGCAGTATTTT
j_gene: TRBJ2-7; abundance: many; v_gene: TRBV2; d_gene: TRBD2; CDR3aa: CASAGGVYEQYF; CDR3nt: TGTGCCAGCGCGGGGGGGGTCTACGAGCAGTACTTC
j_gene: TRBJ1-5; abundance: many; v_gene: TRBV7-2; d_gene: .; CDR3aa: CASSLGPGVSNQPQHF; CDR3nt: TGTGCCAGCAGCTTAGGCCCCGGGGTTAGCAATCAGCCCCAGCATTTT
j_gene: TRBJ1-1; abundance: many; v_gene: TRBV29-1; d_gene: TRBD1; CDR3aa: CSVDTGQGARAFF; CDR3nt: TGCAGCGTTGATACGGGACAGGGGGCGAGAGCTTTCTTT
j_gene: TRBJ2-7; abundance: many; v_gene: TRBV20-1; d_gene: TRBD2; CDR3aa: CSALPISGGGYEQYF; CDR3nt: TGCAGTGCTCTACCCATTAGCGGGGGCGGTTACGAGCAGTACTTC
j_gene: TRBJ1-4; abundance: many; v_gene: TRBV29-1; d_gene: .; CDR3aa: CSGRRGNEKLFF; CDR3nt: TGCAGCGGTAGACGGGGGAATGAAAAACTGTTTTTT
j_gene: TRBJ1-1; abundance: many; v_gene: TRBV7-2; d_gene: .; CDR3aa: CASSQILLGGNTEAFF; CDR3nt: TGTGCCAGCAGTCAAATTCTCCTGGGGGGGAACACTGAAGCTTTCTTT
j_gene: TRBJ2-5; abundance: many; v_gene: TRBV10-3; d_gene: TRBD1; CDR3aa: CAISEVTGGETQYF; CDR3nt: TGTGCCATCAGTGAGGTGACAGGGGGAGAGACCCAGTACTTC
j_gene: TRBJ2-6; abundance: few; v_gene: TRBV7-2; d_gene: .; CDR3aa: CASTPGRVQTPTSGANVLTF; CDR3nt: TGTGCCAGCACCCCCGGCCGGGTCCAAACTCCAACCTCTGGGGCCAACGTCCTGACTTTC
j_gene: TRBJ2-1; abundance: many; v_gene: TRBV7-2; d_gene: .; CDR3aa: CASSLTSGFSYNEQFF; CDR3nt: TGTGCCAGCAGCTTAACGAGTGGGTTCTCCTACAATGAGCAGTTCTTC
j_gene: TRBJ1-1; abundance: many; v_gene: TRBV18; d_gene: .; CDR3aa: CASSPEKGRTEAFF; CDR3nt: TGTGCCAGCTCACCAGAGAAAGGGAGGACTGAAGCTTTCTTT
j_gene: TRBJ1-1; abundance: many; v_gene: TRBV7-2; d_gene: .; CDR3aa: CASSLAGGLHSNTEAFF; CDR3nt: TGTGCCAGCAGCTTAGCTGGGGGGCTACACTCGAACACTGAAGCTTTCTTT
j_gene: TRBJ2-7; abundance: many; v_gene: TRBV7-2; d_gene: .; CDR3aa: CASSPKLEQYF; CDR3nt: TGTGCCAGCAGCCCCAAACTCGAGCAGTACTTC
j_gene: TRBJ2-3; abundance: many; v_gene: TRBV29-1; d_gene: TRBD1; CDR3aa: CSVVKQGVADTQYF; CDR3nt: TGCAGCGTTGTTAAACAGGGGGTCGCAGATACGCAGTATTTT
j_gene: TRBJ2-3; abundance: many; v_gene: TRBV28; d_gene: TRBD1; CDR3aa: CASSSDPTGEEDTQYF; CDR3nt: TGTGCCAGCAGCTCCGACCCGACAGGGGAGGAAGATACGCAGTATTTT
j_gene: TRBJ2-1; abundance: many; v_gene: TRBV7-2; d_gene: .; CDR3aa: CASSYRDYNEQFF; CDR3nt: TGTGCCAGCAGCTACAGGGATTACAATGAGCAGTTCTTC
j_gene: TRBJ2-1; abundance: many; v_gene: TRBV7-2; d_gene: TRBD1; CDR3aa: CASSVIRDRASISSYNEQFF; CDR3nt: TGTGCCAGCAGCGTAATCCGGGACAGGGCCTCGATAAGCTCCTACAATGAGCAGTTCTTC
j_gene: TRBJ2-3; abundance: many; v_gene: TRBV7-7; d_gene: .; CDR3aa: CASSSRFADTQYF; CDR3nt: TGTGCCAGCAGCTCCCGTTTCGCAGATACGCAGTATTTT
j_gene: TRBJ1-2; abundance: many; v_gene: TRBV7-2; d_gene: TRBD1; CDR3aa: CASGRDRGYGYTF; CDR3nt: TGTGCCAGCGGCCGGGACAGGGGCTATGGCTACACCTTC
j_gene: TRBJ2-3; abundance: many; v_gene: TRBV18; d_gene: .; CDR3aa: CASSPLTDSTDTQYF; CDR3nt: TGTGCCAGCTCACCACTAACAGATAGCACAGATACGCAGTATTTT
j_gene: TRBJ2-7; abundance: many; v_gene: TRBV7-9; d_gene: TRBD1; CDR3aa: CASSSTGDEQYF; CDR3nt: TGTGCCAGCAGCTCTACAGGGGACGAGCAGTACTTC
j_gene: TRBJ2-1; abundance: many; v_gene: TRBV19; d_gene: TRBD1; CDR3aa: CASRVRGLNNEQFF; CDR3nt: TGTGCCAGTAGGGTCAGGGGGCTTAACAATGAGCAGTTCTTC
j_gene: TRBJ2-7; abundance: many; v_gene: TRBV27; d_gene: TRBD2; CDR3aa: CASSLIWGRGDYEQYF; CDR3nt: TGTGCCAGCAGTTTAATTTGGGGGAGGGGAGACTACGAGCAGTACTTC